The clone carrying this T cell receptor (beta chain) was observed many times. The antigen is undetermined. This specimen belongs to a study of T cells in Graves' hyperthyroidism and ophthalmopathy. General observations from the study: Separating ophthalmopathy from stable hyperthyroidism was achieved by a 13 V-J model. Most thyroid clonotypes that were expanded above 0.001 also turned up in blood.

What was amplified from RNA transcripts were TCR beta CDR3 regions. The study used the HTBI primer set for a first-round RT-PCR of the TCR CDR3. One entry per CDR3 protein, called by TCRdb with MiXCR from the multiplex PCR reads. The top ten clones hold 10% to 12% of a sample with 400,000 to 550,000 distinct CDR3 sequences, roughly 24% of them seen once. Trimming cost V 1 base and J 2 bases; bases outside gene matches: 11. There are 17 residues in the CDR3. Looked up from germline, CDR1 is SGHNT and CDR2 is YENEEA. The rearrangement uses TRBV11-3 and TRBJ2-7; 7 bases are a match to TRBD1. This sequence originates from a woman in her twenties or thirties with Graves' ophthalmopathy. The specimen was blood. CDR3 amino acids: CASSLVGGGTWTYEQYF. CDR3 in DNA: TGTGCCAGCAGCTTAGTAGGGGGCGGAACATGGACCTACGAGCAGTACTTC.